The 32 T cell receptor beta chains given below trace back to one sample, sequenced in a study of blood T cell repertoires in COVID-19. Sequencing was performed with immunoSEQ multiplex PCR; in TCRdb, only in-frame clones are kept and a portion is missing. The sample has some 230,000 clones, 80% to 90% seen once. The sequenced material came from peripheral blood. The receptor source for this set is a man between 40 and 49 years old with acute or convalescent COVID-19.

This chain connects TRBV7-8 to TRBJ2-1; perhaps TRBD2 as D (5 bases). V was clipped by 0 bases and J by 3 bases, with 12 bases between them. Per the germline V gene, CDR1 is SGHVS and CDR2 is FQNEAQ. This CDR3 is 16 amino acids long. The CDR3 sequence: CASSLASAVSYNEQFF. The CDR3 DNA is TGTGCCAGCAGCTTAGCTAGCGCTGTAAGCTACAATGAGCAGTTCTTC.

This sequence joins TRBV6-5 and TRBJ1-4; D is ambiguous. Trimming cost V 4 bases and J 7 bases, with 13 bases left between them. This CDR3 has 14 amino acids. From germline, CDR1 is MNHEY and CDR2 SVGAGI. CDR3 nucleotide sequence: TGTGCCAGCAGTTCACCGACCCGGGGTGAAAAACTGTTTTTT. Encoded protein: CASSSPTRGEKLFF.

CDR3 in DNA: TGTGCCACCAGTGACCCGGGACAGGTTGGGGCGGAGCTGTTTTTT. It encodes CATSDPGQVGAELFF. This rearrangement joins TRBV24-1 to TRBJ2-2; TRBD1 matches at 8 bases. This CDR3 has 15 amino acids. V trimming: 4 bases; J trimming: 10 bases; junction bases outside the gene matches: 10. Germline CDR1 reads KGHDR; CDR2 reads SFDVKD.

This sequence joins TRBV6-1 and TRBJ1-5; D is undetermined. The CDR3 sequence is 14 residues long. Germline lookup yields CDR1 MNHNS and CDR2 SASEGT. V lost 1 base and J 2 bases, leaving 6 bases between the germline ends. The CDR3 DNA follows: TGTGCCAGCAGTGAAGTCACAGGCAATCAGCCCCAGCATTTT. This translates into CASSEVTGNQPQHF.

V gene TRBV9 combines with J gene TRBJ1-2; TRBD1 matches at 7 bases. This CDR3 region has 16 residues. The V segment lost 3 bases and the J segment 2 bases; nucleotides outside the gene matches: 10. The germline V gene has CDR1 SGDLS and CDR2 YYNGEE. The CDR3 loop reads CASSDALTGTNYGYTF. Here the CDR3 DNA reads TGTGCCAGCAGCGACGCCCTGACAGGGACAAACTATGGCTACACCTTC. The variable domain in full, completed from reference TRBV9 and TRBJ1-2, reads DSGVTQTPKHLITATGQRVTLRCSPRSGDLSVYWYQQSLDQGLQFLIQYYNGEERAKGNILERFSAQQFPDLHSELNLSSLELGDSALYFCASSDALTGTNYGYTFGSGTRLTVV.

The chain has TRBV3-1 (or the pseudogene TRBV3-2) and TRBJ1-1; 8 bases agree with TRBD1. Germline CDR1 and CDR2: LGHDT and YNNKEL (reference sequence). With V trimmed by 0 bases and J by 3 bases, 9 bases remained unmatched. The CDR3 runs to 17 residues. DNA for the CDR3: TGTGCCAGCAGCCAAGAGACCGGGACAGGCGTTTACACTGAAGCTTTCTTT. This translates into CASSQETGTGVYTEAFF.

This chain uses TRBV11-2 with TRBJ1-6, with D maybe TRBD1 (5 bases). Germline CDR1 is SGHAT and CDR2 is FQNNGV. V lost 4 bases, J lost 5 bases, and 18 bases lay in between. This CDR3 region has 17 residues. The CDR3 coding sequence is TGTGCCAGCAGCTCCAGGCTGGGGCTGAATGATAATTCACCCCTCCACTTT. Its translation: CASSSRLGLNDNSPLHF.

The J gene is TRBJ1-5, the V gene TRBV18; D unclear. Between the trimmed V and J ends, which lost 2 bases and 6 bases, there was a span of 5 bases. The CDR3 spans 12 residues. CDR1 is KGHSH, CDR2 LQKENI, per germline. The CDR3 here is CASSPGLQPQHF. The DNA of the CDR3 is TGTGCCAGCTCACCAGGCCTTCAGCCCCAGCATTTT.

The chain is built from TRBV7-9 and TRBJ2-2; 10 nucleotides line up with TRBD2. CDR3 length equals 16 residues. Germline assignment: CDR1 SEHNR and CDR2 FQNEAQ (reference sequence). V gave up 5 bases and J gave up 5 bases; unmatched junction bases: 8. The CDR3 DNA is TGTGCCAGCAGCCAAACTAGCGGGGCCTTAACCGGGGAGCTGTTTTTT. Translated: CASSQTSGALTGELFF.

V and J are TRBV3-1 (or the pseudogene TRBV3-2) and TRBJ1-4; no definite D call. Germline V gene sequence: CDR1 LGHDT, CDR2 YNNKEL (reference sequence). CDR3 length: 15 residues. Trimming cost V 5 bases and J 8 bases, with 18 bases left between them. The CDR3 loop reads CASSKSEGIREKLFF. CDR3 in DNA: TGTGCCAGCAGCAAGAGTGAGGGTATTAGGGAAAAACTGTTTTTT.

A few counts support this clone. The chain uses TRBV6-5 and TRBJ1-2; 7 bases align to TRBD1. The trim removed 5 bases at V and 0 bases at J, leaving 3 bases unmatched. Germline loops: CDR1 MNHEY, CDR2 SVGAGI. The CDR3 is 14 residues long. DNA for the CDR3: TGTGCCAGCAGTAAGACAGGGCCTAACTATGGCTACACCTTC. Translation: CASSKTGPNYGYTF.

V is TRBV9 and J is TRBJ1-2, with D maybe TRBD1 (6 bases). Germline V lookup: CDR1 SGDLS, CDR2 YYNGEE. V lost 2 bases and J 8 bases, leaving 13 bases between the germline ends. This CDR3 contains 13 residues. This CDR3 is CASSVRDIEGYTF. For the CDR3, the DNA is TGTGCCAGCAGCGTCCGGGACATTGAAGGCTACACCTTC. The variable domain in full, completed from reference TRBV9 and TRBJ1-2, reads DSGVTQTPKHLITATGQRVTLRCSPRSGDLSVYWYQQSLDQGLQFLIQYYNGEERAKGNILERFSAQQFPDLHSELNLSSLELGDSALYFCASSVRDIEGYTFGSGTRLTVV.

This chain links TRBV5-4 with TRBJ2-1; 12 bases are shared with TRBD2. Per germline, CDR1 SGHNT and CDR2 YYREEE (reference sequence). The V segment lost 0 bases and the J segment 10 bases; nucleotides outside the gene matches: 5. This CDR3 is 15 amino acids long. The CDR3 DNA reads as TGTGCCAGCAGCTTGGCTAGCGGGGGGGCCTCGGAGCAGTTCTTC. It codes for CASSLASGGASEQFF.

The J gene is TRBJ2-1, the V gene TRBV5-8; tentative D call: TRBD1 (6 bases). Looked up from germline, CDR1 is SGHTS and CDR2 is YDEGEE. The CDR3 contains 15 residues. V was shortened by 2 bases and J by 0 bases, with 9 bases between the two germline ends. The CDR3 protein is CASSFGQSSYNEQFF. For the CDR3, the DNA is TGTGCCAGCAGCTTCGGACAGAGCTCCTACAATGAGCAGTTCTTC.

This CDR3 reads CAGAGTGSYEQYF. The CDR3 DNA reads as TGTGCCGGCGCCGGGACAGGGTCCTACGAGCAGTACTTC. The rearrangement links TRBV10-3 to TRBJ2-7, with TRBD1 matching 9 bases. This CDR3 has 13 amino acids. CDR1 and CDR2 from the germline V gene are ENHRY and SYGVKD. With V trimmed by 11 bases and J by 1 base, 6 bases remained unmatched.

V gene TRBV2 combines with J gene TRBJ1-1; 7 bases are a match to TRBD1. Germline CDR1 and CDR2: SNHLY and FYNNEI. The CDR3 length is 12 residues. Unmatched junction bases numbered 4, after V lost 5 bases and J lost 7 bases. CDR3 protein: CASSSGQVEAFF. For the CDR3, the DNA is TGTGCCAGCAGTAGCGGACAGGTTGAAGCTTTCTTT.

This chain links TRBV28 with TRBJ1-1; D is perhaps TRBD1 (6 bases). Germline V gene sequence: CDR1 MDHEN, CDR2 SYDVKM. Trimming removed 5 bases from V and 11 bases from J, with 15 bases in between. The CDR3 has 12 amino acids. CDR3 protein: CASSQYRDGAFF. The CDR3 DNA follows: TGTGCCAGCAGTCAATACAGGGATGGGGCTTTCTTT.

The chain uses TRBV5-1 and TRBJ2-1, with TRBD2 identical over 9 bases. With V trimmed by 4 bases and J by 5 bases, 4 bases remained unmatched. This CDR3 region has 14 residues. CDR1 and CDR2 (germline): SGHRS, YFSETQ. CDR3 residues: CASSQGLANNEQFF. The CDR3 nucleotides read TGCGCCAGCAGCCAAGGACTAGCGAACAATGAGCAGTTCTTC.

The chain links TRBV7-2 to TRBJ2-1; TRBD2 aligns across 7 bases. The germline CDR1 and CDR2 sequences are SGHTA and FQGNSA. CDR3 size: 14 residues. With 3 bases clipped from V and 6 bases from J, the junction kept 5 bases outside the gene matches. In DNA form, the CDR3 reads TGTGCCAGCAGCTTCCGGGGGGTATTCAATGAGCAGTTCTTC. This encodes CASSFRGVFNEQFF.

The chain links TRBV11-2 to TRBJ2-5, with D unclear. The CDR3 covers 11 residues. Germline CDR1 and CDR2: SGHAT and FQNNGV. Trimming stripped 5 bases from V and 4 bases from J, with 5 bases between. The CDR3 sequence is CASSARETQYF. CDR3 DNA: TGTGCCAGCAGCGCGAGAGAGACCCAGTACTTC.

J is TRBJ1-1 and V is TRBV19; 7 bases agree with TRBD1. J lost 1 base, V lost 5 bases, and 13 bases had no gene match. The CDR3 runs to 17 residues. In germline, CDR1 is LNHDA, CDR2 SQIVND (reference sequence). CDR3 region: CASSLSGTVISNTEAFF. DNA for the CDR3: TGTGCCAGTAGTCTATCCGGGACAGTGATTTCGAACACTGAAGCTTTCTTT.

The J gene is TRBJ1-1, the V gene TRBV7-9, with 12 bases aligning to TRBD1. Losses at the gene ends were 5 bases for V and 4 bases for J; bases not matched to a gene: 8. The CDR3 extends over 16 amino acids. Germline-derived CDR1 and CDR2 are SEHNR and FQNEAQ (reference sequence). CDR3 sequence reads: CASSLGTGGASTEAFF. CDR3 DNA sequence: TGTGCCAGCAGCCTAGGGACAGGGGGCGCGAGCACTGAAGCTTTCTTT. Based on the CDR3 plus reference TRBV7-9 and TRBJ1-1, the full variable domain is DTGVSQNPRHKITKRGQNVTFRCDPISEHNRLYWYRQTLGQGPEFLTYFQNEAQLEKSRLLSDRFSAERPKGSFSTLEIQRTEQGDSAMYLCASSLGTGGASTEAFFGQGTRLTVV.

The chain is built from TRBV30 and TRBJ1-1; 11 positions agree with TRBD1. This CDR3 region has 16 residues. The V gene end was trimmed by 3 bases and the J gene end by 0 bases; junction bases not matched to a gene: 6. Germline V gene sequence: CDR1 GTSNPN, CDR2 SVGIG (reference sequence). The CDR3 DNA reads TGTGCCTGGAGAGGTCCGGGACAGGGGGTGAACACTGAAGCTTTCTTT. Protein sequence: CAWRGPGQGVNTEAFF.

In its sample, this clone was seen once. The V call is TRBV6-5, the J call TRBJ1-1; no clear D. CDR1 and CDR2 (germline): MNHEY, SVGAGI. The CDR3 extends over 14 amino acids. Trimming removed 6 bases from V and 4 bases from J, with 15 bases in between. The CDR3 DNA sequence: TGTGCCAGCAGATTACCTGAAATGAGCACTGAAGCTTTCTTT. Protein product: CASRLPEMSTEAFF.

The J gene is TRBJ1-1, the V gene TRBV7-2; the D is unclear. The CDR3 contains 15 residues. Germline CDR1 is SGHTA and CDR2 is FQGNSA. V was cut by 1 base and J by 4 bases, with 13 bases left in between. CDR3 bases: TGTGCCAGCAGCTTAGGAGGCCTGGGAGGCACTGAAGCTTTCTTT. This gives the protein CASSLGGLGGTEAFF. The full variable domain, completed using reference TRBV7-2 and TRBJ1-1, is GAGVSQSPSNKVTEKGKDVELRCDPISGHTALYWYRQSLGQGLEFLIYFQGNSAPDKSGLPSDRFSAERTGGSVSTLTIQRTQQEDSAVYLCASSLGGLGGTEAFFGQGTRLTVV.

This CDR3 reads CASSSRQGNSPLHF. CDR3 DNA: TGTGCCAGCAGCTCCAGACAGGGCAACTCACCCCTCCACTTT. V gene TRBV7-9 combines with J gene TRBJ1-6; 7 nucleotides align to TRBD1. CDR1 is SEHNR and CDR2 is FQNEAQ in the germline V gene (reference sequence). The CDR3 runs 14 residues. V gave up 4 bases and J gave up 10 bases; unmatched junction bases: 7.

This chain joins TRBV7-9 and TRBJ1-4; tentative D call: TRBD1 (5 bases). Trimming took off 5 bases at V and 7 bases at J, with 17 bases between the two ends. The CDR3 is 15 amino acids. Germline CDR1 SEHNR, CDR2 FQNEAQ (reference sequence). CDR3 region: CASSPLGLSGEKLFF. The CDR3 DNA reads as TGTGCCAGCAGCCCTCTGGGGCTTTCGGGTGAAAAACTGTTTTTT.

The chain is built from TRBV19 and TRBJ1-2; D gene ambiguous. Trimming stripped 3 bases from V and 2 bases from J, with 13 bases between. The CDR3 extends over 15 amino acids. Germline CDR1 is LNHDA and CDR2 is SQIVND (reference sequence). CDR3: CASSISPGVNYGYTF. Here the CDR3 DNA reads TGTGCCAGTAGTATCTCCCCTGGAGTGAACTATGGCTACACCTTC.

The chain joins TRBV28 to TRBJ1-2, with D maybe TRBD1 (5 bases). With 8 bases removed from V and 1 base from J, the gap between germline ends came to 17 bases. The CDR3 runs to 15 residues. From germline, CDR1 is MDHEN and CDR2 SYDVKM. CDR3 sequence reads: CASHQRGRFNYGYTF. Here the CDR3 DNA reads TGTGCCAGCCATCAAAGGGGCAGATTTAACTATGGCTACACCTTC.

The chain uses TRBV14 and TRBJ2-1; 9 bases are shared with TRBD1. There are 17 residues in the CDR3. Germline V gene lookup returns CDR1 SGHDN and CDR2 FVKESK. The V and J ends lost 4 bases and 0 bases, in that order; junction bases with no gene match: 7. In DNA, the CDR3 is TGTGCCAGCAGCCCAAACAGGGGGCTTAGCTCCTACAATGAGCAGTTCTTC. Translated, it gives CASSPNRGLSSYNEQFF.

This clone showed up just a few times. The DNA for the CDR3 is TGTGCCAGCAGTGAAGAAGCCGGGAGGTCCACTGAAGCTTTCTTT. Its translation is CASSEEAGRSTEAFF. V usage is TRBV6-1 and J usage is TRBJ1-1; no clear D. Germline values: CDR1 MNHNS, CDR2 SASEGT. The germline V and J ends were trimmed by 1 base and 4 bases, with 13 bases remaining between them. The CDR3 is 15 amino acids.

The V and J genes are TRBV2 and TRBJ1-1, with D perhaps TRBD1 (6 bases). Trimming took 8 bases from V and 5 from J, leaving 12 bases between them. The CDR3 contains 12 residues. The germline CDR1 and CDR2 sequences are SNHLY and FYNNEI. DNA of the CDR3: TGTGCCAGCCACAGGGAGAGGACTGAAGCTTTCTTT. Amino acids: CASHRERTEAFF.